This T cell receptor (beta chain) was documented in a study of technical replicates of blood from a handful of donors. Sequenced by immunoSEQ multiplex PCR; TCRdb stores in-frame clones only, minus some. The sample lists tens of thousands of clones, 95% to 98% occurring once. This CDR3 is 16 amino acids long. Germline lookup yields CDR1 MGHRA and CDR2 YSYEKL. The V end was cut by 0 bases, the J end by 1 base, with 10 bases between. This clonotype was sampled from a human donor in good health. This chain links TRBV4-1 with TRBJ2-4; maybe TRBD1 (5 bases). The material sequenced was T cells isolated from PBMCs. CDR3 nucleotide sequence: TGCGCCAGCAGCCAAGATTTAACAGGTGCCAAAAACATTCAGTACTTC. Translated, it gives CASSQDLTGAKNIQYF.